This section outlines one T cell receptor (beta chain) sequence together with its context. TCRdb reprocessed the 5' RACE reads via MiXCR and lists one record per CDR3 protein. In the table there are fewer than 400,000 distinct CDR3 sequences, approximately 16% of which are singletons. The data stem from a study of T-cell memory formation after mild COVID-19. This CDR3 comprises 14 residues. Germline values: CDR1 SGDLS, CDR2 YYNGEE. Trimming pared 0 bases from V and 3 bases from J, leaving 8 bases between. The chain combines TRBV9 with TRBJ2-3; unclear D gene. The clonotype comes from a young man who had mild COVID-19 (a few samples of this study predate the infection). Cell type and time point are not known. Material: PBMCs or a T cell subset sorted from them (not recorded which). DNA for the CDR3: TGTGCCAGCAGCGTAGTTTGGAAAACAGATACGCAGTATTTT. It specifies CASSVVWKTDTQYF.